A single sample is the source of the 14 T cell receptor beta chains below, sequenced in a study of metastatic and nonmetastatic thyroid tumors. Before thyroid surgery, none of the patients had received any treatment. TCRdb re-called clones via MiXCR from the PCR reads. The sample lists roughly 7,000 clones, approximately 37% occurring once. Sequencing used adjacent normal tissue. Source of these receptors: a female donor with papillary thyroid cancer or a benign thyroid nodule (not recorded which). Some clones in this sample may be carry-over from other donors' samples.

The chain couples TRBV2 to TRBJ2-7, with 8 bases identical to TRBD1. With 6 bases clipped from V and 3 bases from J, the junction kept 10 bases outside the gene matches. The CDR3 totals 15 residues. The germline gives CDR1 SNHLY, CDR2 FYNNEI. CDR3 in DNA: TGTGCCAGCAGGCCTGGGACAGGAACTATCTACGAGCAGTACTTC. It codes for CASRPGTGTIYEQYF.

In the case of this clone: Compared with germline, one end of the junction differs, possibly owing to a read error. V gene TRBV4-1 combines with J gene TRBJ2-3; 7 nucleotides line up with TRBD2. Germline lookup yields CDR1 MGHRA and CDR2 YSYEKL. The CDR3 is 18 amino acids. CDR3 sequence: CASSQPSLLAVVTYTQYF. The CDR3 nucleotides are TGCGCCAGCAGCCAACCCTCCCTGCTAGCGGTGGTCACATATACGCAGTATTTT.

On this clone: Here the CDR3 omits its conserved ending phenylalanine or tryptophan, so a read error is the likely source. This rearrangement joins TRBV6-1 to TRBJ1-5; TRBD1 aligns across 7 bases. V lost 2 bases and J lost 3; bases outside the gene matches: 10. The germline V gene has CDR1 MNHNS and CDR2 SASEGT. This CDR3 is built from 17 residues. Here the CDR3 reads CASSESGDRGYNQPQHL. CDR3 sequence (DNA): TGTGCCAGCAGTGAATCAGGGGACAGAGGTTACAATCAGCCCCAGCATCTT.

DNA for the CDR3: TGTGCCAGCAGGGTACAGGGCTCCTACGAGCAGTACTTC. This encodes CASRVQGSYEQYF. V usage is TRBV2 and J usage is TRBJ2-7, with a weak D call TRBD1 (6 bases). CDR1 SNHLY and CDR2 FYNNEI come from the germline V gene. Trimming took 6 bases from V and 0 from J, leaving 9 bases between them. The CDR3 totals 13 residues.

This clone was counted a few times. The chain employs TRBV6-5 and TRBJ1-6, with D possibly TRBD1 on 5 matching bases. CDR3 length equals 17 residues. V was trimmed by 1 base and J by 11 bases, leaving 21 bases between them. The germline CDR1 and CDR2 sequences are MNHEY and SVGAGI. The CDR3 bases are TGTGCCAGCAGTTACTTACCCGGACATCCCGTCGGTCCACCCCTCCACTTT. Its translation is CASSYLPGHPVGPPLHF.

The chain carries TRBV7-3 and TRBJ2-1, with 7 nucleotides matching TRBD2. Losses at the gene ends were 1 base for V and 0 bases for J; bases not matched to a gene: 15. CDR3 size: 20 residues. Germline CDR1 and CDR2: SGHTA and FQGTGA. The CDR3 sequence is CASSLSEGPAGVSSYNEQFF. CDR3 coding DNA: TGTGCCAGCAGCTTAAGTGAGGGCCCGGCGGGGGTGAGCTCCTACAATGAGCAGTTCTTC.

This clone is labeled medium-sized (0.01 to 0.1%). This chain links TRBV29-1 with TRBJ1-3; D remains ambiguous. The V end was cut by 4 bases, the J end by 2 bases, with 12 bases between. The germline V gene has CDR1 SQVTM and CDR2 ANQGSEA. CDR3 length: 14 residues. CDR3 sequence (DNA): TGCAGCGTTGGGTCGTCGGAGACTGGAAACACCATATATTTT. Protein: CSVGSSETGNTIYF.

This clone was counted ten times or more. The V and J genes are TRBV12-3 or TRBV12-4 and TRBJ1-6; the D is unclear. Trimming took off 5 bases at V and 8 bases at J, with 7 bases between the two ends. This CDR3 is 12 amino acids long. For the CDR3, the DNA is TGTGCCAGCAGTCCCCGGGATTCACCCCTCCACTTT. Translated, it gives CASSPRDSPLHF.

With regard to this clone: A read error may account for a junction end that differs from germline. The rearrangement uses TRBV2 and TRBJ2-2; 8 bases fit TRBD2. Germline CDR1 and CDR2: SNHLY and FYNNEI. CDR3 size: 15 residues. CDR3: CASSSTSGSVGEPFF. The CDR3 DNA follows: TGTGCCAGCAGTTCTACAAGCGGGAGTGTCGGGGAGCCGTTTTTT.

This clone was observed a few times. V is TRBV6-1 and J is TRBJ2-3, with 7 bases fitting TRBD2. Trimming at V came to 10 bases and at J to 5 bases, leaving 9 bases not matched to a gene. Germline V gene sequence: CDR1 MNHNS, CDR2 SASEGT. The CDR3 totals 13 residues. The chain's CDR3 is CATRDWGGDTQYF. The CDR3 nucleotides are TGTGCCACCAGGGACTGGGGGGGAGATACGCAGTATTTT.

J is TRBJ1-1 and V is TRBV11-3; D perhaps matches TRBD1 (6 bases). CDR3 size: 15 residues. In germline, CDR1 is SGHNT, CDR2 YENEEA. Deletions cut 0 bases from V and 2 bases from J, with 10 bases between. The CDR3 region is CASSLDPGGNTEAFF. Written as DNA, the CDR3 is TGTGCCAGCAGCTTAGATCCGGGGGGCAACACTGAAGCTTTCTTT.

The rearrangement uses TRBV14 and TRBJ2-1; perhaps TRBD2 as D (6 bases). The CDR3 runs 15 residues. The V end lost 3 bases, the J end lost 7 bases, and 16 bases lay between the germline ends. CDR1 is SGHDN, CDR2 FVKESK, per germline. The CDR3 coding sequence is TGTGCCAGCAGCCAGCCCCGGGACTTACCGAATGAGCAGTTCTTC. Translated: CASSQPRDLPNEQFF.

This chain connects TRBV10-3 to TRBJ2-7, with D possibly TRBD1 on 5 matching bases. The CDR3 has 13 amino acids. Trimming cost V 3 bases and J 4 bases, with 10 bases left between them. In germline, CDR1 is ENHRY, CDR2 SYGVKD. CDR3 residues: CAISDGQGYEQYF. CDR3 bases: TGTGCCATCAGTGATGGTCAGGGATACGAGCAGTACTTC.

The chain uses TRBV24-1 and TRBJ2-3, with D uncertain. Germline V gives CDR1 KGHDR, CDR2 SFDVKD. The V and J ends lost 3 bases and 0 bases respectively, with 9 bases between them. The CDR3 extends over 15 amino acids. Here the CDR3 DNA reads TGTGCCACCAGTGATAGCCTCTTTAGCACAGATACGCAGTATTTT. Translating it yields CATSDSLFSTDTQYF.